This T cell receptor (beta chain) was obtained from a study of T cell changes during pregnancy in multiple sclerosis. Germline V gene data show CDR1 as SGHAT and CDR2 as FQDESV (reference sequence). The CDR3 covers 14 residues. The V end lost 6 bases, the J end lost 4 bases, and 15 bases lay between the germline ends. Clones were sequenced by immunoSEQ multiplex PCR, and TCRdb holds only the in-frame ones, with some missing. The table includes about 39,000 clones, 90% detected once. The input for sequencing was CD4+ T cells from peripheral blood mononuclear cells, taken in the first trimester of pregnancy. The TCR comes from a female donor in good health, enrolled as a control in a pregnancy study. J is TRBJ1-2 and V is TRBV11-1; unclear D gene. DNA of the CDR3: TGTGCCAGCAGTGACGACGGGAGAAGCTATGGCTACACCTTC. Protein sequence: CASSDDGRSYGYTF.